One sample yielded the 14 T cell receptor beta chains listed below, sequenced in a study of a mutant IDH1 vaccine in newly diagnosed glioma. Assay: immunoSEQ multiplex PCR; the TCRdb copy retains only in-frame clones and omits some. The sample lists roughly 26,000 clones, roughly 80% seen once, with 30% to 35% in the top ten. No antigens are known for them. Time point meaning: week 35, safety follow-up. It was 300 ug of mutant IDH1 20-mer peptide that made up each vaccine dose, given with topical imiquimod. The starting material was PBMCs, obtained from a glioma patient whose treatment included an IDH1 peptide vaccine. These receptors originate from a man aged 25-45 years with glioma.

This clone was found a few times. The rearrangement uses TRBV4-3 and TRBJ2-2; 9 bases are shared with TRBD2. Germline loops: CDR1 LGHNA, CDR2 YSLEER. The CDR3 has 16 residues. V trimming: 6 bases; J trimming: 1 base; junction bases outside the gene matches: 6. Written as DNA, the CDR3 is TGCGCCAGCAGTATCAATAGCGGGGGGAACACCGGGGAGCTGTTTTTT. This sequence encodes CASSINSGGNTGELFF.

This clone was detected a few times. This chain uses TRBV19 with TRBJ2-3, with 9 bases that match TRBD2. CDR1 and CDR2 from the germline V gene are LNHDA and SQIVND (reference sequence). This CDR3 comprises 16 residues. The J segment lost 2 bases and the V segment lost 5 bases, leaving 8 bases of the junction unmatched. The CDR3 protein is CASSYSGSGFTDTQYF. The CDR3 DNA reads as TGTGCCAGTAGTTATAGCGGGAGTGGTTTCACAGATACGCAGTATTTT.

The genes are TRBV27 and TRBJ2-7; D not resolved. V was cut by 5 bases and J by 2 bases, with 10 bases left in between. This CDR3 spans 13 amino acids. CDR1 is MNHEY, CDR2 SMNVEV, per germline (reference sequence). CDR3 region: CASSPTRTYEQYF. The DNA for the CDR3 is TGTGCCAGCAGTCCTACCAGGACCTACGAGCAGTACTTC.

The chain uses TRBV10-3 and TRBJ2-7; 8 bases are shared with TRBD1. The CDR3 sequence is 15 residues long. Losses at the gene ends were 2 bases for V and 4 bases for J; bases not matched to a gene: 7. The germline gives CDR1 ENHRY, CDR2 SYGVKD. Here the CDR3 reads CAISEGRDRYYEQYF. The CDR3 DNA is TGTGCCATCAGTGAGGGCCGGGACAGGTATTACGAGCAGTACTTC.

This clone turned up a few times. The chain employs TRBV30 and TRBJ1-3; D is unclear. Trimming took 3 bases from V and 1 from J, leaving 13 bases between them. Germline assignment: CDR1 GTSNPN and CDR2 SVGIG (reference sequence). This CDR3 comprises 15 residues. This CDR3 reads CAWSLQLSSGNTIYF. CDR3 coding DNA: TGTGCCTGGAGCTTACAGTTGAGTTCTGGAAACACCATATATTTT.

This rearrangement joins TRBV6-5 to TRBJ2-7, with 8 nucleotides matching TRBD1. Germline assignment: CDR1 MNHEY and CDR2 SVGAGI. This CDR3 has 14 amino acids. V gave up 6 bases and J gave up 2 bases; unmatched junction bases: 6. The CDR3 DNA reads TGTGCCAGCAGCACCCGGGACAGGACCTACGAGCAGTACTTC. Protein sequence: CASSTRDRTYEQYF.

This clone was recorded a few times. The chain combines TRBV19 with TRBJ1-6; D possibly corresponds to TRBD1 (5 bases). The CDR3 totals 15 residues. Per germline, CDR1 LNHDA and CDR2 SQIVND (reference sequence). The V end was cut by 10 bases, the J end by 8 bases, with 21 bases between. CDR3 DNA: TGTGCCACCTCGGAGGGGCGGCGTACCGATTCACCCCTCCACTTT. Residues: CATSEGRRTDSPLHF.

The rearrangement links TRBV28 to TRBJ1-5; D perhaps matches TRBD1 (5 bases). Germline CDR1 is MDHEN and CDR2 is SYDVKM. The V and J ends lost 2 bases and 0 bases respectively, with 20 bases between them. The length of the CDR3 is 19 residues. The CDR3 bases are TGTGCCAGCAGTTTAAAGTTCTCATTTGGGGGATATAGCAATCAGCCCCAGCATTTT. This gives the protein CASSLKFSFGGYSNQPQHF.

The rearrangement links TRBV5-1 to TRBJ1-1; TRBD1 is a possible D gene (6 bases). This CDR3 has 14 amino acids. With 5 bases removed from V and 1 base from J, the gap between germline ends came to 12 bases. The V gene's germline CDR1 is SGHRS and CDR2 YFSETQ. The chain's CDR3 is CASSGVTGNTEAFF. CDR3 nucleotides: TGCGCCAGCAGTGGGGTGACAGGGAACACTGAAGCTTTCTTT.

The genes are TRBV6-5 and TRBJ2-7; 10 bases are a match to TRBD1. The CDR3 has 13 amino acids. Germline-derived CDR1 and CDR2 are MNHEY and SVGAGI. V was clipped by 6 bases and J by 6 bases; unmatched bases: 5. The DNA for the CDR3 is TGTGCCAGCAGGCGACAGGGGGCTGGCGAGCAGTACTTC. Translation gives CASRRQGAGEQYF.

The rearrangement uses TRBV5-5 and TRBJ1-1; D ambiguous. Germline V gene data show CDR1 as SGHKS and CDR2 as YYEKEE (reference sequence). Trimming took off 7 bases at V and 6 bases at J, with 16 bases between the two ends. This CDR3 region has 13 residues. DNA of the CDR3: TGTGCCAGCCTACCAGGAGGAATCGCTGAAGCTTTCTTT. Amino acids: CASLPGGIAEAFF.

The rearrangement joins TRBV7-6 to TRBJ2-3; 11 nucleotides agree with TRBD2. CDR1 SGHVS and CDR2 FNYEAQ come from the germline V gene. With V trimmed by 1 base and J by 5 bases, 5 bases remained unmatched. This CDR3 has 16 amino acids. CDR3 sequence (DNA): TGTGCCAGCAGCTTAGAACTAGCGGGAGCTCAAGATACGCAGTATTTT. It codes for CASSLELAGAQDTQYF.

The chain is built from TRBV21-1 and TRBJ1-1; the D segment call TRBD1 is taken from the table without a DNA check. TRBV21-1 is flagged as a pseudogene. This CDR3 is built from 15 residues. The CDR3, as DNA: TGTGCCAGCAGCACCGACTTGACAGTCGGCACTGAAGCTTTCTTT. It specifies CASSTDLTVGTEAFF.

The chain employs TRBV5-1 and TRBJ2-7; D tentatively fits TRBD1 or TRBD2 (6 bases each). The germline CDR1 and CDR2 sequences are SGHRS and YFSETQ. This CDR3 is built from 14 residues. Between the trimmed V and J ends, which lost 5 bases and 2 bases, there was a span of 14 bases. CDR3 residues: CASSLEGETYEQYF. The DNA of the CDR3 is TGCGCCAGCAGTCTGGAGGGGGAAACCTACGAGCAGTACTTC.